Below are 17 T cell receptor beta chains sequenced from a single sample in a study of blood T cell repertoires in COVID-19. This table comes from immunoSEQ multiplex PCR, and its TCRdb copy is limited to in-frame clones, with some not included. The sample gives 300,000 to 450,000 clones, 88% of which show up once; just over 1% is in the top ten. Sequenced material: PBMCs or T cells enriched from blood (not recorded which). All receptors come from a young woman who had been exposed to COVID-19.

This chain connects TRBV18 to TRBJ2-1, with 12 bases identical to TRBD2. CDR3 length equals 18 residues. Trimming at V came to 3 bases and at J to 8 bases, leaving 14 bases not matched to a gene. Germline loops: CDR1 KGHSH, CDR2 LQKENI. The CDR3 reads CASSPRASSGRVLHEQFF. CDR3 nucleotides: TGTGCCAGCTCACCGCGCGCGTCTAGCGGGAGGGTTCTCCATGAGCAGTTCTTC. The whole variable domain, filled in from reference TRBV18 and TRBJ2-1, reads NAGVMQNPRHLVRRRGQEARLRCSPMKGHSHVYWYRQLPEEGLKFMVYLQKENIIDESGMPKERFSAEFPKEGPSILRIQQVVRGDSAAYFCASSPRASSGRVLHEQFFGPGTRLTVL.

The V and J genes are TRBV27 and TRBJ2-5; 7 bases line up with TRBD2. This CDR3 is built from 16 residues. V shed 8 bases and J 3 bases; nucleotides not matched to a gene: 15. Germline-derived CDR1 and CDR2 are MNHEY and SMNVEV (reference sequence). The CDR3 DNA follows: TGTGCCAGCGCCTGGCTGGGGAGCGGGATAAAAGAGACCCAGTACTTC. Translating gives CASAWLGSGIKETQYF.

This clone was found a few times. The chain joins TRBV12-3 or TRBV12-4 to TRBJ2-7; no definite D call. This CDR3 spans 11 amino acids. V was cut by 4 bases and J by 3 bases, with 4 bases left in between. The CDR3 bases are TGTGCCAGCAGTTCTAACTACGAGCAGTACTTC. Protein sequence: CASSSNYEQYF.

This chain links TRBV9 with TRBJ2-1, with a possible D match to TRBD2 (6 bases). CDR1 is SGDLS, CDR2 YYNGEE, per germline. V dropped 3 bases and J dropped 2 bases, with 15 bases sitting between them. This CDR3 is 16 amino acids long. CDR3 residues: CASSEPVAEPYNEQFF. In DNA form, the CDR3 reads TGTGCCAGCAGCGAACCTGTAGCGGAACCCTACAATGAGCAGTTCTTC.

CDR3 DNA: TGCGCCAGCAGTACGAACCGGGGTCAGCCCCAGCATTTT. Its protein is CASSTNRGQPQHF. J is TRBJ1-5 and V is TRBV10-2; D gene uncertain. The CDR3 is 13 residues long. V lost 5 bases to trimming and J lost 6 bases, with 11 bases between them. The germline V gene has CDR1 WSHSY and CDR2 SAAADI.

The chain joins TRBV27 to TRBJ2-2, with D uncertain. The germline gives CDR1 MNHEY, CDR2 SMNVEV (reference sequence). Trimming took off 2 bases at V and 5 bases at J, with 9 bases between the two ends. The CDR3 has 14 amino acids. In DNA, the CDR3 is TGTGCCAGCAGTTTACTGAGGCTAACCGGGGAGCTGTTTTTT. Its translation is CASSLLRLTGELFF.

This clone was recorded at least ten times. This rearrangement joins TRBV6-4 to TRBJ1-1; D not resolved. From germline, CDR1 is MRHNA and CDR2 SNTAGT. The CDR3 extends over 14 amino acids. V lost 2 bases to trimming and J lost 1 base, with 8 bases between them. CDR3 amino acids: CASSDNEANTEAFF. The CDR3 DNA sequence: TGTGCCAGCAGTGACAACGAGGCGAACACTGAAGCTTTCTTT.

The chain links TRBV2 to TRBJ2-4; D may be TRBD2 (7 bases). Trimming shortened V by 4 bases and J by 7 bases, and 20 bases separated the two germline ends. CDR3 length equals 16 residues. Germline loops: CDR1 SNHLY, CDR2 FYNNEI. CDR3 amino acids: CASSAIDLQGGNIQYF. The CDR3, as DNA: TGTGCCAGCAGTGCCATCGATTTACAGGGAGGGAACATTCAGTACTTC.

This clone occurred once. This chain connects TRBV7-9 to TRBJ2-5; a weak D match, TRBD1 (5 bases). V shed 5 bases and J shed 5 bases, with 12 bases lying between them. This CDR3 has 13 amino acids. Germline CDR1 SEHNR, CDR2 FQNEAQ (reference sequence). This CDR3 reads CASSQGDWETQYF. Written as DNA, the CDR3 is TGTGCCAGCAGCCAAGGGGATTGGGAGACCCAGTACTTC. Full variable domain (rest looked up from reference TRBV7-9 and TRBJ2-5): DTGVSQNPRHKITKRGQNVTFRCDPISEHNRLYWYRQTLGQGPEFLTYFQNEAQLEKSRLLSDRFSAERPKGSFSTLEIQRTEQGDSAMYLCASSQGDWETQYFGPGTRLLVL.

This clone appeared a single time. V is TRBV5-4 and J is TRBJ1-2; 7 bases map to TRBD1. Germline values: CDR1 SGHNT, CDR2 YYREEE (reference sequence). Trimming removed 4 bases from V and 7 bases from J; junction bases left unmatched: 7. This CDR3 is 13 amino acids long. This chain's CDR3 is CASSPTTGSGYTF. In DNA, the CDR3 is TGTGCCAGCAGCCCCACGACAGGGTCTGGCTACACCTTC.

The V and J genes are TRBV18 and TRBJ1-1; TRBD1 agrees at 10 bases. The CDR3 consists of 14 residues. The V segment lost 2 bases and the J segment 5 bases; nucleotides outside the gene matches: 2. The germline gives CDR1 KGHSH, CDR2 LQKENI. The CDR3 spells CASSPGQGETEAFF. The CDR3 DNA sequence: TGTGCCAGCTCACCAGGACAGGGGGAGACTGAAGCTTTCTTT.

J is TRBJ2-7 and V is TRBV6-5; TRBD2 is a possible D gene (5 bases). V was cut by 0 bases and J by 3 bases, with 12 bases left in between. CDR1 and CDR2 (germline): MNHEY, SVGAGI. This CDR3 spans 15 amino acids. The DNA of the CDR3 is TGTGCCAGCAGTTACTCGGACTCGGGGTACTACGAGCAGTACTTC. It yields the protein CASSYSDSGYYEQYF.

The J gene is TRBJ2-1, the V gene TRBV30; 11 positions agree with TRBD2. V shed 6 bases, J shed 6 bases, and the junction held 4 bases outside the gene matches. This CDR3 comprises 13 residues. The germline V gene has CDR1 GTSNPN and CDR2 SVGIG (reference sequence). The CDR3 DNA follows: TGTGCCTGTACTAGCGGGAGCCCCAATGAGCAGTTCTTC. Residues: CACTSGSPNEQFF. Full variable domain (missing parts from reference TRBV30 and TRBJ2-1): SQTIHQWPATLVQPVGSPLSLECTVEGTSNPNLYWYRQAAGRGLQLLFYSVGIGQISSEVPQNLSASRPQDRQFILSSKKLLLSDSGFYLCACTSGSPNEQFFGPGTRLTVL.

The rearrangement uses TRBV3-1 (or the pseudogene TRBV3-2) and TRBJ2-1, with D possibly TRBD2 on 5 matching bases. The germline V and J ends were trimmed by 0 bases and 9 bases, with 9 bases remaining between them. The CDR3 loop spans 13 amino acids. Germline V lookup: CDR1 LGHDT, CDR2 YNNKEL (reference sequence). This CDR3 is CASSQDRAGEQFF. CDR3 DNA: TGTGCCAGCAGCCAAGATAGGGCGGGTGAGCAGTTCTTC.

The chain links TRBV10-3 to TRBJ2-7; D is uncertain. The V end was cut by 7 bases, the J end by 0 bases, with 7 bases between. Germline V CDR1 and CDR2: ENHRY, SYGVKD. CDR3 size: 12 residues. The CDR3 bases are TGTGCCATCATGACACTCTCCTACGAGCAGTACTTC. It specifies CAIMTLSYEQYF.

V usage is TRBV6-6 and J usage is TRBJ2-7, with 11 bases identical to TRBD2. Germline loops: CDR1 MNHNY, CDR2 SVGAGI (reference sequence). CDR3 length: 13 amino acids. The V and J ends lost 10 bases and 6 bases, in that order; junction bases with no gene match: 8. The CDR3 here is CAISGLAAGEQYF. In DNA form, the CDR3 reads TGTGCCATCTCGGGACTAGCGGCCGGCGAGCAGTACTTC.

The J gene is TRBJ2-5, the V gene TRBV28, with 8 bases fitting TRBD2. This CDR3 has 14 amino acids. V dropped 5 bases and J dropped 5; count of bases not matched to a gene: 7. The V gene's germline CDR1 is MDHEN and CDR2 SYDVKM. CDR3 sequence (DNA): TGTGCCAGCAGTCCCGGGGGGGGGCTGGAGACCCAGTACTTC. As protein: CASSPGGGLETQYF.